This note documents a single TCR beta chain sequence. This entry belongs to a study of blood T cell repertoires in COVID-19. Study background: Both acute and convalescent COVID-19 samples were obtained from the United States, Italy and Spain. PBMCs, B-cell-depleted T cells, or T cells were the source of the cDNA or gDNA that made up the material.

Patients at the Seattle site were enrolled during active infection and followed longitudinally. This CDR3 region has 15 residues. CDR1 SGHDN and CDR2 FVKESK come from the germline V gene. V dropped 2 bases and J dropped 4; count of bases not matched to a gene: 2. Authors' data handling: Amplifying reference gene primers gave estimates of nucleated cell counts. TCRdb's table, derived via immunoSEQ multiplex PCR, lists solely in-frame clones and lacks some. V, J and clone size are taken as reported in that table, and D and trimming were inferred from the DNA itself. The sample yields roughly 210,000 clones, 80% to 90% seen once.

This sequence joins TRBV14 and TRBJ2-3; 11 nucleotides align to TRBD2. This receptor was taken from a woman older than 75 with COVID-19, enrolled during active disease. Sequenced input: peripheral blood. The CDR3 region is CASSQLAGGPDTQYF. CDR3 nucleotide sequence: TGTGCCAGCAGCCAATTAGCGGGGGGGCCAGATACGCAGTATTTT.